This entry is about one T cell receptor beta chain. Its antigen remains unidentified. This entry belongs to a study of siplizumab effects on memory and regulatory T cells. The study's findings and limits: In siplizumab cultures, the suppressive function of proliferating Tregs remained unconfirmed.

CDR1 is SGHTA and CDR2 is FQGNSA in the germline V gene. The J segment lost 3 bases and the V segment lost 4 bases, leaving 4 bases of the junction unmatched. The CDR3 runs 14 residues. Assay used: immunoSEQ multiplex PCR; TCRdb lists only in-frame clones, some missing. This table has 95,000 to 130,000 clones, around 94% appearing once. The chain is built from TRBV7-2 and TRBJ2-7; 9 nucleotides line up with TRBD1. The sample consisted of non-Treg CD4+ T cells sorted from blood. This TCR came from a human donor in good health. CDR3 sequence (DNA): TGTGCCAGCAGCTCCGGGACAGGGAACTACGAGCAGTACTTC. Translated, it gives CASSSGTGNYEQYF.